This is a list of T cell receptor beta chains from one sample in a study of blood T cell repertoires in COVID-19. Only in-frame clones appear in the TCRdb table, and some are missing; sequencing was by immunoSEQ multiplex PCR. Found here are 250,000 to 300,000 clones, 88% of them singletons; the top ten hold over 6%. Sequencing was carried out using peripheral blood. The receptors stem from a woman in her 30s who had recovered from COVID-19. Both conserved end residues are trimmed from each CDR3. Each record gives: J gene, V gene, CDR3 length, CDR3 protein.

J: TRBJ2-2
V: TRBV7-7
length: 14
CDR3: ASSLNSGGDTGELF

J: TRBJ1-2
V: TRBV19
length: 12
CDR3: ASSLMTGNHGYT

J: TRBJ2-3
V: TRBV30
length: 12
CDR3: AWTRTGRADTQY

J: TRBJ1-5
V: TRBV19
length: 12
CDR3: ASSTTGTFQPQH

J: TRBJ1-4
V: TRBV6-6
length: 12
CDR3: ASSRTGGGEKLF

J: TRBJ1-4
V: TRBV7-9
length: 13
CDR3: ASSWRQGAGEKLF

J: TRBJ2-5
V: TRBV5-4
length: 10
CDR3: ASSVAAGTQY

J: TRBJ2-1
V: TRBV7-8
length: 11
CDR3: ASSLELAHEQF

J: TRBJ2-7
V: TRBV7-9
length: 12
CDR3: ASSPGTSDYEQY

J: TRBJ2-2
V: TRBV13
length: 17
CDR3: ASSSPPSSGGLYTGELF

J: TRBJ1-2
V: TRBV9
length: 12
CDR3: ASSLGQGNYGYT

J: TRBJ2-3
V: TRBV24-1
length: 13
CDR3: ATTVSSGGTDTQY

J: TRBJ1-3
V: TRBV2
length: 10
CDR3: AITGDGNTIY

J: TRBJ2-3
V: TRBV15
length: 14
CDR3: ATSRDKAGATDTQY

J: TRBJ2-7
V: TRBV6-5
length: 11
CDR3: ASSSTGAHEQY

J: TRBJ1-3
V: TRBV5-6
length: 15
CDR3: ASSFPSGLISGNTIY

J: TRBJ2-1
V: TRBV28
length: 13
CDR3: ASSPHSGGAWEQF

J: TRBJ1-6
V: TRBV27
length: 12
CDR3: ASSLIADNSPLH

J: TRBJ2-1
V: TRBV7-2
length: 14
CDR3: ASSLVSGQGYNEQF

J: TRBJ2-5
V: TRBV4-2
length: 14
CDR3: ASSLGTSGLQETQY

J: TRBJ1-1
V: TRBV4-1
length: 14
CDR3: ASSQEQGALNTEAF

J: TRBJ1-6
V: TRBV19
length: 12
CDR3: ASSRGNRNSPLH

J: TRBJ2-7
V: TRBV18
length: 11
CDR3: ASSPSGGYEQY

J: TRBJ1-5
V: TRBV7-2
length: 11
CDR3: ASSLAGYQPQH

J: TRBJ1-2
V: TRBV6-5
length: 12
CDR3: ASSFGGTENGYT

J: TRBJ2-3
V: TRBV5-1
length: 12
CDR3: ASSFQGATDTQY

J: TRBJ1-3
V: TRBV5-4
length: 13
CDR3: ASSFAGNSGNTIY

J: TRBJ1-1
V: TRBV7-8
length: 11
CDR3: ASSRDRGSEAF

J: TRBJ2-7
V: TRBV11-2
length: 13
CDR3: ASSLTSPGIYEQY

J: TRBJ1-5
V: TRBV27
length: 12
CDR3: ASRPSGFGQPQH

J: TRBJ1-6
V: TRBV30
length: 13
CDR3: AWSVPDRYNSPLH

J: TRBJ1-1
V: TRBV5-8
length: 11
CDR3: ASSLGRNTEAF

J: TRBJ2-5
V: TRBV9
length: 12
CDR3: ASSVELAGETQY

J: TRBJ1-1
V: TRBV7-6
length: 13
CDR3: ASSLGAGGAGEAF

J: TRBJ2-5
V: TRBV25-1
length: 12
CDR3: ASSASGGYETQY

J: TRBJ1-1
V: TRBV7-3
length: 12
CDR3: ASSPGTGGTEAF